The 10 T cell receptor beta chains below all came from one sample that was sequenced in a study of cytomegalovirus exposure and HLA in healthy donors. In the PCR, 60 Vbeta and 13 Jbeta primers were used. Method: immunoSEQ multiplex PCR; TCRdb's copy keeps in-frame clones and lacks some. The table includes approximately 170,000 clones, approximately 84% detected once. Sequenced input: PBMCs. Receptor source: a woman aged 40 to 49 in good health and CMV-seropositive.

This sequence joins TRBV7-3 and TRBJ2-1, with D possibly being TRBD1 (5 bases). Germline values: CDR1 SGHTA, CDR2 FQGTGA. Trimming cost V 1 base and J 3 bases, with 10 bases left between them. This CDR3 is built from 15 residues. CDR3 region: CASSLMGQSYNEQFF. The CDR3 DNA reads as TGTGCCAGCAGCTTAATGGGGCAGAGCTACAATGAGCAGTTCTTC.

V and J are TRBV19 and TRBJ2-1; TRBD2 aligns across 15 bases. The length of the CDR3 is 17 residues. V lost 7 bases and J lost 4; bases outside the gene matches: 8. Germline-derived CDR1 and CDR2 are LNHDA and SQIVND (reference sequence). CDR3: CASTGTSGGTGYNEQFF. CDR3 nucleotides: TGTGCCAGTACCGGGACTAGCGGGGGGACGGGATACAATGAGCAGTTCTTC.

CDR3 DNA: TGTGCCAGCAAGGGACAAAAGAACACTGAAGCTTTCTTT. Translated, it gives CASKGQKNTEAFF. The V gene is TRBV27, the J gene TRBJ1-1, with a tentative D call TRBD1 (6 bases). Looked up from germline, CDR1 is MNHEY and CDR2 is SMNVEV (reference sequence). The CDR3 spans 13 residues. The V and J ends lost 7 bases and 1 base respectively, with 10 bases between them.

This clone was counted a single time. CDR3 loop: CASSPGVPGAETQYF. Here the CDR3 DNA reads TGTGCCAGCTCACCAGGCGTTCCGGGTGCGGAGACCCAGTACTTC. V and J are TRBV18 and TRBJ2-5; D not certain. Germline CDR1 KGHSH, CDR2 LQKENI. Trimming pared 2 bases from V and 5 bases from J, leaving 15 bases between. This CDR3 comprises 15 residues.

This clone has more than one count but fewer than ten. Other DNA sequences in the sample encode the same CDR3. The chain uses TRBV6-1 and TRBJ1-5; 7 bases are shared with TRBD1. CDR3 length equals 15 residues. In germline, CDR1 is MNHNS, CDR2 SASEGT. The junction had 11 bases not matched to a gene; V was cut back by 6 bases and J by 6 bases. The CDR3 protein is CASSRDRNGRQPQHF. Written as DNA, the CDR3 is TGTGCCAGCAGCCGGGACAGAAACGGACGTCAGCCCCAGCATTTT.

The chain couples TRBV7-8 to TRBJ2-5; 8 bases fit TRBD2. V trimming: 5 bases; J trimming: 5 bases; junction bases outside the gene matches: 7. CDR1 is SGHVS and CDR2 is FQNEAQ in the germline V gene. The CDR3 contains 14 residues. CDR3: CASSGTSRSETQYF. In DNA form, the CDR3 reads TGTGCCAGCAGCGGGACTAGTCGTTCCGAGACCCAGTACTTC.

The chain links TRBV30 to TRBJ1-6, with TRBD1 matching 7 bases. This CDR3 contains 13 residues. The J segment lost 7 bases and the V segment lost 3 bases, leaving 3 bases of the junction unmatched. Per germline, CDR1 GTSNPN and CDR2 SVGIG (reference sequence). The CDR3 region is CAWRTGRNSPLHF. Here the CDR3 DNA reads TGTGCCTGGAGGACAGGGCGGAATTCACCCCTCCACTTT.

The chain employs TRBV9 and TRBJ2-5; 10 bases are shared with TRBD1. Germline V gives CDR1 SGDLS, CDR2 YYNGEE. This CDR3 comprises 16 residues. V dropped 1 base and J dropped 4; count of bases not matched to a gene: 7. CDR3 nucleotide sequence: TGTGCCAGCAGCGTATTCGGACAGGGGGATCGAGAGACCCAGTACTTC. Translation: CASSVFGQGDRETQYF.

This clone was detected only once. The rearrangement links TRBV28 to TRBJ1-2; 7 bases are shared with TRBD1. Trimming removed 7 bases from V and 4 bases from J; junction bases left unmatched: 0. This CDR3 region has 11 residues. Germline V gene sequence: CDR1 MDHEN, CDR2 SYDVKM. CDR3 sequence reads: CASTGGYGYTF. DNA of the CDR3: TGTGCCAGCACAGGGGGCTATGGCTACACCTTC.

The chain joins TRBV2 to TRBJ2-5; 9 bases are a match to TRBD2. The V segment lost 2 bases and the J segment 5 bases; nucleotides outside the gene matches: 18. Germline loops: CDR1 SNHLY, CDR2 FYNNEI. The CDR3 is made up of 19 amino acids. This CDR3 is CASSEFLWTSALSVETQYF. In nucleotides, the CDR3 is TGTGCCAGCAGTGAATTTCTGTGGACTAGCGCTTTATCGGTGGAGACCCAGTACTTC.